This T cell receptor beta chain derives from a study of blood T cells in healthy people across ages. Study as a whole: Template switching recovered approximately one barcoded beta molecule for every two T cells.

This clonotype was recorded once. The antigen remains undetermined. Through a sample-barcoded 5' primer and a J-beta primer mix, a second PCR was run for about 6 to 11 cycles. TCRdb fed the 5' RACE reads into MiXCR, producing one record per CDR3 protein. The table has more than 650,000 distinct CDR3 sequences, 20% to 30% seen once; the top ten hold 3%. Collection of roughly 9.8 milliliters of peripheral blood was performed for each donor. CDR1 MNHEY and CDR2 SVGAGI come from the germline V gene. Trimming cost V 3 bases and J 3 bases, with 12 bases left between them. The CDR3 totals 15 residues. Findings and limits, study-wide: Long-lived donors had more naive CD4+ cells and higher diversity than aged donors.

The same sample was also used in a study of T cells of mothers and their children. That work adds: Related mother-child pairs showed slightly higher but non-significant overlap than unrelated pairs.

Sequenced material: blood. This sequence was found in a boy younger than 18 in good health. This chain uses TRBV6-5 with TRBJ1-3; maybe TRBD1 (5 bases). The CDR3 here is CASSYSTAVGNTIYF. CDR3 sequence (DNA): TGTGCCAGCAGTTATTCGACAGCTGTTGGAAACACCATATATTTT.